What follows are 29 T cell receptor beta chains derived from one specimen sequenced in a study of CD8+CD57+ T cells in acquired aplastic anemia. Flow cytometry had shown expanded CD8+CD57+ cells in the patients chosen for sequencing. For CDR3 and TCR beta VDJ profiling, genomic DNA was the template used. TCRdb used MiXCR to reprocess the reads, holding one entry per CDR3 protein. Of just over 450,000 distinct CDR3 sequences detected, around 32% appear once; the ten largest clones hold roughly 0.8%. Source material: sorted CD4+, CD8+, or CD8+CD57+ T cells (not recorded which) from PBMCs. These receptor sequences come from a human donor with aplastic anemia.

This clonotype appeared a few times. V is TRBV6-5 and J is TRBJ1-5; no definite D call. V lost 2 bases and J lost 2, with 13 bases in between. Per germline, CDR1 MNHEY and CDR2 SVGAGI. This CDR3 comprises 16 residues. The CDR3, as DNA: TGTGCCAGCAGTTACGAGGGAGGCGGCCGCAATCAGCCCCAGCATTTT. Amino acids: CASSYEGGGRNQPQHF.

Of note for this clonotype: Possible read error: a much larger clone is one base away. The chain carries TRBV10-3 and TRBJ1-5; possibly TRBD1 for D (6 bases). Deletions cut 10 bases from V and 3 bases from J, with 13 bases between. The length of the CDR3 is 13 residues. CDR1 is ENHRY, CDR2 SYGVKD, per germline. The CDR3 DNA is TGTGCCAGCGGGGGGGACAACAATCAGCCCCAGCATTTT. Translating it yields CASGGDNNQPQHF.

This clonotype has a count of ten or more. The chain links TRBV7-9 to TRBJ1-2; tentative D call: TRBD1 (6 bases). The germline V gene encodes CDR1 SEHNR and CDR2 FQNEAQ (reference sequence). V was clipped by 5 bases and J by 5 bases, with 12 bases between them. The CDR3 consists of 13 residues. The CDR3 protein is CASSPTGTYGYTF. The DNA of the CDR3 is TGTGCCAGCAGCCCGACAGGAACTTATGGCTACACCTTC.

This clonotype showed up just once. This may arise from a read error, as a much more abundant clone is one base away. The V and J genes are TRBV2 and TRBJ1-2, with D unresolved. Germline V gene sequence: CDR1 SNHLY, CDR2 FYNNEI. The CDR3 runs to 12 residues. V lost 5 bases and J 10 bases, leaving 14 bases between the germline ends. The DNA of the CDR3 is TGTGCCAGCAGTCCCTATTCGGGCGACTACACCTTC. It encodes CASSPYSGDYTF.

This clonotype has a handful of counts. The J gene is TRBJ2-1, the V gene TRBV7-8; 11 bases line up with TRBD2. The J segment lost 11 bases and the V segment lost 2 bases, leaving 8 bases of the junction unmatched. This CDR3 comprises 15 residues. Germline CDR1 reads SGHVS; CDR2 reads FQNEAQ. In DNA form, the CDR3 reads TGTGCCAGCAGCTTACCTAGCGGGGGGCGGGGTCAGCAGTTCTTC. It translates to CASSLPSGGRGQQFF.

This clonotype has just a few counts. The chain combines TRBV20-1 with TRBJ1-4; D is unclear. The CDR3 spans 12 residues. Trimming removed 5 bases from V and 16 bases from J, with 20 bases in between. Germline V gene lookup returns CDR1 DFQATT and CDR2 SNEGSKA (reference sequence). The CDR3 loop is CSAETSAQREFF. CDR3 sequence (DNA): TGCAGTGCTGAAACAAGCGCACAGAGGGAGTTTTTT.

The rearrangement uses TRBV15 and TRBJ2-5, with D hard to call. The CDR3 runs 13 residues. V lost 5 bases and J lost 8, with 15 bases in between. Per the germline V gene, CDR1 is LNHNV and CDR2 is YYDKDF (reference sequence). CDR3 sequence reads: CATSLGRDVTQYF. As DNA, the CDR3 is TGTGCCACCAGCCTGGGCCGCGACGTTACCCAGTACTTC.

This chain joins TRBV20-1 and TRBJ1-1; D possibly corresponds to TRBD1 (6 bases). The CDR3 is 15 residues long. The V end was cut by 6 bases, the J end by 3 bases, with 20 bases between. The germline V gene encodes CDR1 DFQATT and CDR2 SNEGSKA (reference sequence). The CDR3 bases are TGCAGTGCCCCGCGGTCGGGGGGCGTAGACACTGAAGCTTTCTTT. Its protein product is CSAPRSGGVDTEAFF.

This clonotype was seen more than once but under ten times. The chain employs TRBV4-1 and TRBJ2-2; D not certain. The CDR3 consists of 15 residues. Trimming removed 1 base from V and 5 bases from J, with 11 bases in between. Germline-derived CDR1 and CDR2 are MGHRA and YSYEKL. CDR3: CASSQVPDLTGELFF. The CDR3 nucleotides read TGCGCCAGCAGCCAAGTCCCTGACTTGACCGGGGAGCTGTTTTTT.

The genes are TRBV28 and TRBJ1-3, with no clear D. Looked up from germline, CDR1 is MDHEN and CDR2 is SYDVKM. V was cut by 5 bases and J by 4 bases, with 6 bases left in between. CDR3 length equals 12 residues. CDR3 loop: CASSTDGNTIYF. Written as DNA, the CDR3 is TGTGCCAGCAGTACGGACGGAAACACCATATATTTT.

Only a few counts were recorded for this clonotype. The J gene is TRBJ2-7, the V gene TRBV5-8; D may be TRBD1 (6 bases). The germline gives CDR1 SGHTS, CDR2 YDEGEE. There are 14 residues in the CDR3. The V gene lost 1 base and the J gene lost 4 bases, with 12 bases spanning the gap. The CDR3 region is CASSLRQGWYEQYF. CDR3 bases: TGTGCCAGCAGCTTGAGGCAGGGGTGGTACGAGCAGTACTTC.

The gene calls are TRBV7-2 and TRBJ1-1, with a possible D match to TRBD1 (5 bases). The CDR3 length is 16 residues. In germline, CDR1 is SGHTA, CDR2 FQGNSA. Deletions cut 2 bases from V and 0 bases from J, with 13 bases between. CDR3 sequence reads: CASSLMAGSMNTEAFF. In DNA form, the CDR3 reads TGTGCCAGCAGCTTAATGGCAGGGTCCATGAACACTGAAGCTTTCTTT.

This clonotype occurred a few times. This may be a read error, as it is one base from a much larger clone. This chain joins TRBV19 and TRBJ1-2; D gene uncertain. V was shortened by 4 bases and J by 9 bases, with 12 bases between the two germline ends. This CDR3 region has 12 residues. The germline V gene has CDR1 LNHDA and CDR2 SQIVND (reference sequence). The CDR3 nucleotides read TGTGCCAGTAGTAGTGGAACCCCTCGCTACACCTTC. Translated: CASSSGTPRYTF.

This clonotype showed up just a few times. The chain joins TRBV15 to TRBJ1-6; D not certain. The germline V gene has CDR1 LNHNV and CDR2 YYDKDF (reference sequence). This CDR3 comprises 14 residues. V lost 0 bases and J lost 5, with 5 bases in between. CDR3: CATSRDLNNSPLHF. The CDR3 DNA is TGTGCCACCAGCAGAGATCTCAATAATTCACCCCTCCACTTT.

This clonotype showed up many times. J is TRBJ1-1 and V is TRBV19; D not resolved. The CDR3 loop spans 13 amino acids. The V end was cut by 2 bases, the J end by 0 bases, with 4 bases between. Germline V gene data show CDR1 as LNHDA and CDR2 as SQIVND (reference sequence). CDR3 loop: CASSIMMNTEAFF. CDR3 nucleotide sequence: TGTGCCAGTAGTATAATGATGAACACTGAAGCTTTCTTT. The whole variable domain, filled in from reference TRBV19 and TRBJ1-1, reads DGGITQSPKYLFRKEGQNVTLSCEQNLNHDAMYWYRQDPGQGLRLIYYSQIVNDFQKGDIAEGYSVSREKKESFPLTVTSAQKNPTAFYLCASSIMMNTEAFFGQGTRLTVV.

This clonotype was detected once. The chain carries TRBV9 and TRBJ2-7; no reliable D call. Germline lookup yields CDR1 SGDLS and CDR2 YYNGEE. The CDR3 extends over 13 amino acids. Trimming pared 3 bases from V and 2 bases from J, leaving 9 bases between. In DNA, the CDR3 is TGTGCCAGCAGCGCTGAATTTACCTACGAGCAGTACTTC. This translates into CASSAEFTYEQYF.

This clonotype has just a few counts. The genes are TRBV7-9 and TRBJ1-4, with D possibly TRBD1 on 5 matching bases. The length of the CDR3 is 14 residues. Trimming left V 7 bases short and J 7 bases short, with 16 bases between. Germline values: CDR1 SEHNR, CDR2 FQNEAQ (reference sequence). The DNA for the CDR3 is TGTGCCAGCACGGGGGAGGTGGATAGTGAAAAACTGTTTTTT. This translates into CASTGEVDSEKLFF.

About this clonotype: A single base separates this from a much larger clone, so it may be a read error. CDR3 sequence reads: CASSVGKGKANYGHTF. The CDR3 DNA is TGTGCCAGCAGCGTAGGAAAGGGGAAGGCTAACTATGGCCACACCTTC. The V call is TRBV9, the J call TRBJ1-2, with D tentatively TRBD1 (5 bases). This CDR3 is 16 amino acids long. Germline V gene lookup returns CDR1 SGDLS and CDR2 YYNGEE.

Only a few counts were recorded for this clonotype. The chain is built from TRBV10-3 and TRBJ1-5, with D hard to call. The V end lost 10 bases, the J end lost 0 bases, and 13 bases lay between the germline ends. Germline V CDR1 and CDR2: ENHRY, SYGVKD. The CDR3 is made up of 14 amino acids. The CDR3 DNA is TGTGCCAGCAGCCCATTAAATAGCAATCAGCCCCAGCATTTT. Its protein product is CASSPLNSNQPQHF.

This clonotype was seen ten or more times. This chain joins TRBV24-1 and TRBJ2-7, with TRBD1 identical over 9 bases. The CDR3 has 15 residues. The germline V gene encodes CDR1 KGHDR and CDR2 SFDVKD. J gave up 5 bases and V 2 bases, and 6 bases lay outside the gene matches. CDR3 sequence reads: CATSDWGQGADEQYF. The CDR3 region has the DNA TGTGCCACCAGTGATTGGGGACAGGGAGCGGACGAGCAGTACTTC.

In this sample, this clonotype turned up many times. V and J are TRBV7-9 and TRBJ1-1; 7 bases align to TRBD1. The CDR3 consists of 13 residues. The germline V gene has CDR1 SEHNR and CDR2 FQNEAQ (reference sequence). The V segment lost 1 base and the J segment 8 bases; nucleotides outside the gene matches: 4. The CDR3 sequence is CASSLDWGQEAFF. CDR3 DNA: TGTGCCAGCAGCTTAGACTGGGGACAGGAAGCTTTCTTT.

The chain links TRBV2 to TRBJ2-7; no reliable D call. V was trimmed by 2 bases and J by 0 bases, leaving 5 bases between them. The CDR3 is made up of 13 amino acids. CDR1 is SNHLY and CDR2 is FYNNEI in the germline V gene. DNA for the CDR3: TGTGCCAGCAGTGAATACAGCTCCTACGAGCAGTACTTC. It yields the protein CASSEYSSYEQYF.

This clonotype was counted between two and nine times. V usage is TRBV20-1 and J usage is TRBJ2-5, with 9 bases that match TRBD2. The CDR3 covers 14 residues. Germline V gene sequence: CDR1 DFQATT, CDR2 SNEGSKA (reference sequence). The V gene end was trimmed by 3 bases and the J gene end by 5 bases; junction bases not matched to a gene: 7. The CDR3 region is CSASERGATETQYF. The CDR3 nucleotides read TGCAGTGCTAGTGAGCGGGGGGCCACCGAGACCCAGTACTTC.

At least ten counts were recorded for this clonotype. This rearrangement joins TRBV2 to TRBJ1-6; D remains unclear. Germline V gene sequence: CDR1 SNHLY, CDR2 FYNNEI. The CDR3 extends over 13 amino acids. Trimming removed 4 bases at V and 9 bases at J, with 10 bases between. CDR3 region: CASSGSRSSPLHF. In DNA, the CDR3 is TGTGCCAGCAGTGGGTCGCGGAGTTCACCCCTCCACTTT. Using reference TRBV2 and TRBJ1-6 for the parts outside the CDR3, the full variable domain is EPEVTQTPSHQVTQMGQEVILRCVPISNHLYFYWYRQILGQKVEFLVSFYNNEISEKSEIFDDQFSVERPDGSNFTLKIRSTKLEDSAMYFCASSGSRSSPLHFGNGTRLTVT.

This clonotype showed up just a few times. This rearrangement joins TRBV2 to TRBJ2-3; D not certain. The germline V gene encodes CDR1 SNHLY and CDR2 FYNNEI. CDR3 length equals 12 residues. Trimming cost V 4 bases and J 6 bases, with 8 bases left between them. In nucleotides, the CDR3 is TGTGCCAGCAGTGGAGTTGCGGATACGCAGTATTTT. Translated, it gives CASSGVADTQYF.

In this sample, this clonotype turned up many times. V and J are TRBV29-1 and TRBJ2-1; D is uncertain. The V end was cut by 4 bases, the J end by 4 bases, with 5 bases between. Looked up from germline, CDR1 is SQVTM and CDR2 is ANQGSEA. The CDR3 has 11 amino acids. The CDR3 here is CSVVRYNEQFF. The CDR3 DNA follows: TGCAGCGTTGTCCGGTACAATGAGCAGTTCTTC.

The V and J genes are TRBV20-1 and TRBJ2-2, with D perhaps TRBD1 (6 bases). The ends were cut back, 6 bases at V and 7 bases at J, with 9 bases in the middle. Germline loops: CDR1 DFQATT, CDR2 SNEGSKA (reference sequence). The CDR3 is 11 amino acids. The CDR3 sequence: CSANRVGELFF. The CDR3 bases are TGCAGTGCGAACAGGGTCGGGGAGCTGTTTTTT.

Note on this clonotype: A read error may account for a junction end that differs from germline. The chain has TRBV24-1 and TRBJ2-1; 11 positions match TRBD2. Germline CDR1 and CDR2: KGHDR and SFDVKD. The CDR3 loop spans 21 amino acids. The CDR3 loop is CATSDSPESAGLAENANERFF. In DNA, the CDR3 is TGTGCCACCAGTGATTCCCCCGAGTCGGCGGGACTAGCGGAGAATGCCAATGAGCGGTTCTTC.

The sample holds a few counts of this clonotype. J is TRBJ1-2 and V is TRBV7-9; 10 bases match TRBD1. The CDR3 has 14 residues. V lost 6 bases, J lost 9 bases, and 10 bases stayed unmatched. CDR1 and CDR2 from the germline V gene are SEHNR and FQNEAQ (reference sequence). DNA for the CDR3: TGTGCCAGCAGTTACCAGGGACAGGGGACGCGCTACACCTTC. Translation gives CASSYQGQGTRYTF.